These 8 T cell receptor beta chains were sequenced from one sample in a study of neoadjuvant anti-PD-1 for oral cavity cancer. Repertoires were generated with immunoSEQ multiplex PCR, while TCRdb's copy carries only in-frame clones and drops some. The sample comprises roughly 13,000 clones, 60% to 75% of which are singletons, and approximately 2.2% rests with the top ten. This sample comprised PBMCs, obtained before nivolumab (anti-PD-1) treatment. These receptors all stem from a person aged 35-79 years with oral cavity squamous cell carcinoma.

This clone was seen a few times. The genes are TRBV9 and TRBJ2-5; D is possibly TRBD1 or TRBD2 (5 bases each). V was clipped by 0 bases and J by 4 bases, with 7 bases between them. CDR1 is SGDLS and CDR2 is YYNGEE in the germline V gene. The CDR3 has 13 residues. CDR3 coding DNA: TGTGCCAGCAGCGTAGTGGGGGTAGAGACCCAGTACTTC. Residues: CASSVVGVETQYF.

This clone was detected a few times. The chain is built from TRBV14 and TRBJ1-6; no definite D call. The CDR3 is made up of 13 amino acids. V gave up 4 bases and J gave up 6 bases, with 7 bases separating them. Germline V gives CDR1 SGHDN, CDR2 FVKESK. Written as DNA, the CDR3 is TGTGCCAGCAGCCCCGCCCCTAATTCACCCCTCCACTTT. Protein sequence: CASSPAPNSPLHF.

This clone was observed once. CDR3 DNA: TGTGCCAGCAGCCCCTCCCCCGGGACAGGGGACAATGAGCAGTTCTTC. Encoded protein: CASSPSPGTGDNEQFF. This chain joins TRBV28 and TRBJ2-1; 10 bases match TRBD1. In germline, CDR1 is MDHEN, CDR2 SYDVKM. The CDR3 covers 16 residues. V was pared by 6 bases and J by 5 bases, with 10 bases of the junction left unmatched.

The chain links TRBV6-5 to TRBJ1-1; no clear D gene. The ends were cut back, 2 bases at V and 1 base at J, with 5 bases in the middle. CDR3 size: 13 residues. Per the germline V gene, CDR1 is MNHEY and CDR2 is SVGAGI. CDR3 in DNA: TGTGCCAGCAGTTACGGAGGGAACACTGAAGCTTTCTTT. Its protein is CASSYGGNTEAFF.

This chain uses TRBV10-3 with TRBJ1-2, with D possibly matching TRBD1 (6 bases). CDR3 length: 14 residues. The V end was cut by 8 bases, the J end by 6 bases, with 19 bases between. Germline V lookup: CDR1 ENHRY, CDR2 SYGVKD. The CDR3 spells CAIAVLGGGDGYTF. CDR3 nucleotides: TGTGCCATCGCGGTTCTAGGGGGGGGAGATGGCTACACCTTC.

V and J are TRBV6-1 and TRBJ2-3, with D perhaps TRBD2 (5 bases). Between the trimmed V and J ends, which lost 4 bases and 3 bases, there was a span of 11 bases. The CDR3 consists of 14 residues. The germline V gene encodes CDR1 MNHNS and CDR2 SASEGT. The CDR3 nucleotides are TGTGCCAGCAGTGGCCGGACTCAAACAGATACGCAGTATTTT. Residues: CASSGRTQTDTQYF.

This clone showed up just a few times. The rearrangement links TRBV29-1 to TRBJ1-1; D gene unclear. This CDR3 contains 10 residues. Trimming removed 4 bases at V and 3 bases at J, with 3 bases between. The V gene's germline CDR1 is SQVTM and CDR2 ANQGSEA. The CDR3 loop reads CSVVYTEAFF. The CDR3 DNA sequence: TGCAGCGTTGTGTACACTGAAGCTTTCTTT.

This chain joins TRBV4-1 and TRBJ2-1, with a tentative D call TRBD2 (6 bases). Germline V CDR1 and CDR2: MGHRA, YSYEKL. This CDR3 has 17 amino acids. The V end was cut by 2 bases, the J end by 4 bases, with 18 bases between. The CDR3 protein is CASSQRIGDSPYNEQFF. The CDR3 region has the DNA TGCGCCAGCAGCCAACGTATAGGGGACTCACCTTACAATGAGCAGTTCTTC.